These 7 T cell receptor beta chains were sequenced from one sample in a study of blood T cells in healthy people across ages. For the second PCR, which ran for roughly 7 to 11 cycles, a sample-barcoded 5' primer and a J-beta primer mix were used. TCRdb used MiXCR to reprocess the 5' RACE reads, holding one entry per CDR3 protein. Among about 1.8 million distinct CDR3 sequences listed, roughly 52% were seen once. The specimen sequenced was blood. The origin of the receptors is a middle-aged woman in good health.

This clonotype has a handful of counts. This chain links TRBV28 with TRBJ2-7, with TRBD1 identical over 7 bases. The germline V gene encodes CDR1 MDHEN and CDR2 SYDVKM. There are 15 residues in the CDR3. V was clipped by 3 bases and J by 3 bases; unmatched bases: 8. The CDR3, as DNA: TGTGCCAGCAGTTTTAATTGGGGACAGTTCTACGAGCAGTACTTC. Its protein is CASSFNWGQFYEQYF.

The chain joins TRBV7-9 to TRBJ1-2; D may be TRBD1 (5 bases). The CDR3 loop spans 12 amino acids. The germline V gene has CDR1 SEHNR and CDR2 FQNEAQ (reference sequence). This chain's CDR3 is CGSGGYPYGYTF. The CDR3 DNA is TGTGGAAGTGGGGGGTACCCCTATGGCTACACCTTC.

This rearrangement joins TRBV20-1 to TRBJ2-5; D unresolved. Germline V gives CDR1 DFQATT, CDR2 SNEGSKA (reference sequence). V dropped 4 bases and J dropped 1 base, with 7 bases sitting between them. This CDR3 region has 12 residues. As DNA, the CDR3 is TGCAGTGCTAAAGCACTCCAAGAGACCCAGTACTTC. It is translated as CSAKALQETQYF.

The chain uses TRBV6-1 and TRBJ2-7; D may be TRBD1 or TRBD2 (5 bases each). Trimming shortened V by 6 bases and J by 3 bases, and 24 bases separated the two germline ends. Germline-derived CDR1 and CDR2 are MNHNS and SASEGT. CDR3 size: 17 residues. The CDR3 DNA reads TGTGCCAGCAGGATTACCGGGACCCCGAACCACCTCTACGAGCAGTACTTC. It encodes CASRITGTPNHLYEQYF.

The chain is built from TRBV7-9 and TRBJ2-4; D might be TRBD1 (5 bases). From germline, CDR1 is SEHNR and CDR2 FQNEAQ (reference sequence). V lost 4 bases and J lost 0, with 13 bases in between. The CDR3 runs 16 residues. The CDR3 DNA follows: TGTGCCAGCAGCTCCGCACTGACAGTAGCCAAAAACATTCAGTACTTC. It translates to CASSSALTVAKNIQYF. The entire variable domain, with the rest obtained from reference TRBV7-9 and TRBJ2-4, is as follows: DTGVSQNPRHKITKRGQNVTFRCDPISEHNRLYWYRQTLGQGPEFLTYFQNEAQLEKSRLLSDRFSAERPKGSFSTLEIQRTEQGDSAMYLCASSSALTVAKNIQYFGAGTRLSVL.

The chain has TRBV21-1 and TRBJ2-3; the table's D call, TRBD1, was not checked against the DNA. TRBV21-1 is tagged as a pseudogene. The CDR3 covers 15 residues. The CDR3: CASSKLRGRTDTQYF. DNA for the CDR3: TGTGCCAGCAGCAAATTAAGGGGGCGCACAGATACGCAGTATTTT.

Turning to this clonotype: The junction departs from germline at one end; a sequencing error may be responsible. The chain recombines TRBV24-1 with TRBJ2-5; TRBD2 is a possible D gene (6 bases). This CDR3 region has 17 residues. CDR1 and CDR2 from the germline V gene are KGHDR and SFDVKD. CDR3 loop: CVTSAWGKAEGRETQYF. CDR3 DNA sequence: TGTGTCACCAGTGCCTGGGGGAAGGCGGAGGGGAGAGAGACCCAGTACTTC.